This passage covers 3 T cell receptor beta chains from one sample sequenced in a study of cytomegalovirus exposure and HLA in healthy donors. The PCR used 60 Vbeta and 13 Jbeta primers. The repertoire was sequenced with immunoSEQ multiplex PCR; TCRdb's copy has only in-frame clones and lacks some. In the table there are around 140,000 clones, around 73% of which are singletons. Sequencing was done on a sample of PBMCs. The source is a female donor in good health and CMV-seronegative.

J is TRBJ2-5 and V is TRBV7-2; 7 bases fit TRBD1. The CDR3 has 12 residues. Germline trimming cut 8 bases from V and 4 bases from J; bases unmatched to any gene: 4. Germline V gene sequence: CDR1 SGHTA, CDR2 FQGNSA. CDR3 loop: CASSTGRETQYF. CDR3 DNA: TGTGCCAGCTCGACAGGGCGAGAGACCCAGTACTTC.

CDR3 sequence reads: CASRWGDSSPLHF. In DNA form, the CDR3 reads TGTGCCAGCAGATGGGGCGATAGTTCACCCCTCCACTTT. V gene TRBV27 combines with J gene TRBJ1-6; D is perhaps TRBD1 (5 bases). The CDR3 sequence is 13 residues long. V shed 6 bases and J shed 9 bases, with 12 bases lying between them. From germline, CDR1 is MNHEY and CDR2 SMNVEV (reference sequence).

For this clone: The junction and the germline gene differ at one end; a read error may be behind it. The V and J genes are TRBV2 and TRBJ1-1; tentative D call: TRBD1 (6 bases). The CDR3 is made up of 12 amino acids. The germline CDR1 and CDR2 sequences are SNHLY and FYNNEI. This CDR3 reads CASSEGGGEAFF. For the CDR3, the DNA is TGTGCCAGCAGCGAAGGGGGGGGAGAAGCTTTCTTT.